The sample holds one count of the clone carrying this T cell receptor beta chain. This sample is drawn from a study of control samples from healthy donors and cancer patients. Trimming removed 1 base at V and 0 bases at J, with 12 bases between. The CDR3 length is 16 residues. Germline-derived CDR1 and CDR2 are SGHVS and FNYEAQ. The protocol was immunoSEQ multiplex PCR, while the TCRdb copy is restricted to in-frame clones and leaves out a portion. The sample has 18,000 or so clones; around 84% are singletons. The chain combines TRBV7-6 with TRBJ1-1; tentative D call: TRBD1 (5 bases). The specimen was PBMCs. The TCR comes from a woman in her 70s with colorectal cancer. The CDR3 sequence: CASSLGQGRVNTEAFF. The CDR3 DNA reads TGTGCCAGCAGCTTAGGCCAGGGTAGGGTGAACACTGAAGCTTTCTTT. Together with reference TRBV7-6 and TRBJ1-1, the CDR3 gives the full variable domain: GAGVSQSPRYKVTKRGQDVALRCDPISGHVSLYWYRQALGQGPEFLTYFNYEAQQDKSGLPNDRFSAERPEGSISTLTIQRTEQRDSAMYRCASSLGQGRVNTEAFFGQGTRLTVV.